This T cell receptor beta chain came from a study of cytomegalovirus exposure and HLA in healthy donors. This CDR3 has 16 residues. Germline V lookup: CDR1 LNHDA, CDR2 SQIVND (reference sequence). The germline V and J ends were trimmed by 5 bases and 0 bases, with 14 bases remaining between them. The PCR employed 60 Vbeta primers together with 13 Jbeta primers. Clones were read by immunoSEQ multiplex PCR, and TCRdb kept only the in-frame ones, dropping some. Counted here are 130,000 to 150,000 clones, roughly 80% occurring once; the ten biggest clones make up around 7%. The rearrangement uses TRBV19 and TRBJ1-5; D ambiguous. Input material: PBMCs. The clonotype originates from a man aged 35-49 years in good health and CMV-seropositive. In DNA, the CDR3 is TGTGCCAGTAGTTCCACGGGAGATTATAGCAATCAGCCCCAGCATTTT. Encoded protein: CASSSTGDYSNQPQHF.